What follows are 32 T cell receptor beta chains derived from one specimen sequenced in a study of blood T cell repertoires in COVID-19. Profiling relied on immunoSEQ multiplex PCR, and the TCRdb table lists in-frame clones only, not all of them. The sample includes roughly 120,000 clones, about 85% of them seen just once. Sequencing was done on a sample of peripheral blood. The origin of the receptors is a human donor in a cohort sampled during active COVID-19.

The CDR3 bases are TGTGCCAGCAGCTTGGGCCAGATGAACACTGAAGCTTTCTTT. The encoded protein is CASSLGQMNTEAFF. V gene TRBV5-4 combines with J gene TRBJ1-1; D ambiguous. CDR1 is SGHNT, CDR2 YYREEE, per germline (reference sequence). V was cut by 0 bases and J by 0 bases, with 6 bases left in between. This CDR3 is 14 amino acids long.

The rearrangement uses TRBV12-3 or TRBV12-4 and TRBJ2-7; 7 nucleotides match TRBD1. V lost 5 bases and J lost 4; bases outside the gene matches: 5. The CDR3 spans 13 residues. The CDR3 is CASSQGGRYEQYF. The DNA of the CDR3 is TGTGCCAGCAGTCAAGGGGGCAGGTACGAGCAGTACTTC.

This clone was observed once. This sequence joins TRBV6-6 and TRBJ2-5; 14 nucleotides agree with TRBD2. V lost 10 bases, J lost 5 bases, and 12 bases stayed unmatched. The CDR3 runs to 16 residues. From germline, CDR1 is MNHNY and CDR2 SVGAGI (reference sequence). CDR3 coding DNA: TGTGCCAACCCAGGACTAGCGGGAGGCGAGTGCGAGACCCAGTACTTC. Its translation is CANPGLAGGECETQYF.

This chain connects TRBV27 to TRBJ2-1; possibly TRBD2 for D (5 bases). Germline CDR1 is MNHEY and CDR2 is SMNVEV (reference sequence). CDR3 length: 15 amino acids. V lost 3 bases, J lost 12 bases, and 21 bases lay in between. The CDR3 protein is CASSFGETRLNAQFF. The CDR3 nucleotides read TGTGCCAGCAGTTTCGGGGAAACTAGGTTAAACGCGCAGTTCTTC.

This clone was recorded only once. V gene TRBV27 combines with J gene TRBJ1-4, with D perhaps TRBD1 (5 bases). The V and J ends lost 4 bases and 0 bases respectively, with 30 bases between them. From germline, CDR1 is MNHEY and CDR2 SMNVEV (reference sequence). CDR3 size: 22 residues. CDR3 amino acids: CASSSRPPSGLAPSATNEKLFF. DNA for the CDR3: TGTGCCAGCAGTTCCCGGCCGCCTTCGGGACTCGCTCCGTCTGCAACTAATGAAAAACTGTTTTTT.

This rearrangement joins TRBV3-1 (or the pseudogene TRBV3-2) to TRBJ2-6; no firm D call. Germline lookup yields CDR1 LGHDT and CDR2 YNNKEL (reference sequence). Trimming removed 7 bases at V and 4 bases at J, with 11 bases between. CDR3 size: 14 residues. The CDR3 DNA sequence: TGTGCCAGCACTTCTCCTTCCGGGGCCAACGTCCTGACTTTC. As protein: CASTSPSGANVLTF.

This clone was observed a few times. The chain has TRBV19 and TRBJ2-5; 10 nucleotides match TRBD2. The ends lost 8 bases at V and 0 bases at J; junction bases unmatched: 9. The length of the CDR3 is 16 residues. Per germline, CDR1 LNHDA and CDR2 SQIVND (reference sequence). The CDR3 bases are TGTGCCAGTCAACCTCCGGGACTAGCGAACCAAGAGACCCAGTACTTC. Its protein is CASQPPGLANQETQYF.

The J gene is TRBJ2-1, the V gene TRBV9; 11 bases align to TRBD2. The CDR3 length is 16 residues. Per the germline V gene, CDR1 is SGDLS and CDR2 is YYNGEE. With 3 bases clipped from V and 4 bases from J, the junction kept 6 bases outside the gene matches. The CDR3 region has the DNA TGTGCCAGCAGCGCCCACACTAGCGGGGGTTACAATGAGCAGTTCTTC. Translating it yields CASSAHTSGGYNEQFF.

The chain recombines TRBV30 with TRBJ2-7, with D maybe TRBD2 (6 bases). The V gene's germline CDR1 is GTSNPN and CDR2 SVGIG (reference sequence). V was shortened by 3 bases and J by 0 bases, with 12 bases between the two germline ends. The length of the CDR3 is 14 residues. The DNA for the CDR3 is TGTGCCTGGAGGGTCTCGGGGGACTCCTACGAGCAGTACTTC. Translated: CAWRVSGDSYEQYF.

The V and J genes are TRBV29-1 and TRBJ1-1, with 7 bases lining up with TRBD1. Germline CDR1 reads SQVTM; CDR2 reads ANQGSEA. Germline trimming cut 3 bases from V and 3 bases from J; bases unmatched to any gene: 7. CDR3 length equals 14 residues. The CDR3 spells CSVDLGQGDTEAFF. Written as DNA, the CDR3 is TGCAGCGTTGATTTAGGGCAGGGGGACACTGAAGCTTTCTTT.

The rearrangement links TRBV6-5 to TRBJ2-1; 10 nucleotides align to TRBD2. Germline V gives CDR1 MNHEY, CDR2 SVGAGI. The CDR3 runs to 16 residues. The J segment lost 9 bases and the V segment lost 3 bases, leaving 11 bases of the junction unmatched. CDR3 loop: CASSYRAGGLRIEQFF. The DNA for the CDR3 is TGTGCCAGCAGTTATCGAGCGGGGGGGCTTCGCATTGAGCAGTTCTTC.

The V gene is TRBV9, the J gene TRBJ2-1, with 9 bases matching TRBD2. The germline V gene has CDR1 SGDLS and CDR2 YYNGEE. The CDR3 spans 15 residues. J was trimmed by 10 bases and V by 0 bases; bases with no gene match: 8. The CDR3 DNA reads as TGTGCCAGCAGCGTAGAGCCTAGCGGGAAGTGGGAGCAGTTCTTC. Its translation is CASSVEPSGKWEQFF. Full variable domain (rest looked up from reference TRBV9 and TRBJ2-1): DSGVTQTPKHLITATGQRVTLRCSPRSGDLSVYWYQQSLDQGLQFLIQYYNGEERAKGNILERFSAQQFPDLHSELNLSSLELGDSALYFCASSVEPSGKWEQFFGPGTRLTVL.

This chain links TRBV18 with TRBJ1-5, with D perhaps matching TRBD1 (6 bases). Germline CDR1 reads KGHSH; CDR2 reads LQKENI. CDR3 length equals 14 residues. Trimming pared 6 bases from V and 4 bases from J, leaving 13 bases between. CDR3 coding DNA: TGTGCCAGCTCTACGACAGGATTTAATCAGCCCCAGCATTTT. As protein: CASSTTGFNQPQHF.

The chain uses TRBV6-5 and TRBJ2-1; TRBD1 matches at 7 bases. Germline CDR1 and CDR2: MNHEY and SVGAGI. CDR3 size: 15 residues. V lost 6 bases and J lost 9; bases outside the gene matches: 14. CDR3 sequence reads: CASRPRDRAAGEQFF. CDR3 DNA: TGTGCCAGCAGGCCCCGAGACAGGGCCGCGGGTGAGCAGTTCTTC.

The J gene is TRBJ1-3, the V gene TRBV5-8; 9 bases match TRBD1. The CDR3 length is 15 residues. The junction had 6 bases not matched to a gene; V was cut back by 4 bases and J by 4 bases. Germline V gene data show CDR1 as SGHTS and CDR2 as YDEGEE. The DNA of the CDR3 is TGTGCCAGCAGCCGGGACAGGGCAGGGGGAAACACCATATATTTT. Its translation is CASSRDRAGGNTIYF.

V gene TRBV18 combines with J gene TRBJ2-1, with a tentative D call TRBD2 (6 bases). Germline CDR1 reads KGHSH; CDR2 reads LQKENI. V lost 6 bases and J lost 6, with 18 bases in between. CDR3 length: 15 amino acids. The CDR3 DNA reads TGTGCCAGCTCCCTGGGGCGGCGGGGCCGCAATGAGCAGTTCTTC. Residues: CASSLGRRGRNEQFF. Looking up the rest from reference TRBV18 and TRBJ2-1 gives the full variable domain: NAGVMQNPRHLVRRRGQEARLRCSPMKGHSHVYWYRQLPEEGLKFMVYLQKENIIDESGMPKERFSAEFPKEGPSILRIQQVVRGDSAAYFCASSLGRRGRNEQFFGPGTRLTVL.

The V gene is TRBV5-4, the J gene TRBJ1-1; weak D call: TRBD1 (5 bases). This CDR3 region has 16 residues. Looked up from germline, CDR1 is SGHNT and CDR2 is YYREEE (reference sequence). V was trimmed by 4 bases and J by 2 bases, leaving 18 bases between them. CDR3 coding DNA: TGTGCCAGCAGCCTCCCCCCCCTGACAGATAACACTGAAGCTTTCTTT. This encodes CASSLPPLTDNTEAFF. The whole variable domain, remainder taken from reference TRBV5-4 and TRBJ1-1, is ETGVTQSPTHLIKTRGQQVTLRCSSQSGHNTVSWYQQALGQGPQFIFQYYREEENGRGNFPPRFSGLQFPNYSSELNVNALELDDSALYLCASSLPPLTDNTEAFFGQGTRLTVV.

This clone was counted a few times. The chain joins TRBV19 to TRBJ2-3; TRBD2 agrees at 9 bases. Germline lookup yields CDR1 LNHDA and CDR2 SQIVND (reference sequence). This CDR3 is 18 amino acids long. J lost 0 bases, V lost 3 bases, and 10 bases had no gene match. As DNA, the CDR3 is TGTGCCAGTAGTATTAGGCTAGCGGGATCGACTAGCACAGATACGCAGTATTTT. It codes for CASSIRLAGSTSTDTQYF. Full variable domain (outside the CDR3, taken from reference TRBV19 and TRBJ2-3): DGGITQSPKYLFRKEGQNVTLSCEQNLNHDAMYWYRQDPGQGLRLIYYSQIVNDFQKGDIAEGYSVSREKKESFPLTVTSAQKNPTAFYLCASSIRLAGSTSTDTQYFGPGTRLTVL.

The J gene is TRBJ2-7, the V gene TRBV19, with D tentatively TRBD2 (7 bases). V was clipped by 3 bases and J by 6 bases, with 15 bases between them. Germline CDR1 and CDR2: LNHDA and SQIVND (reference sequence). CDR3 length: 14 residues. CDR3 sequence reads: CASSISQGRAEQYF. The CDR3, as DNA: TGTGCCAGTAGTATTTCCCAGGGGAGGGCCGAGCAGTACTTC.

The J gene is TRBJ1-2, the V gene TRBV2, with D perhaps matching TRBD1 (6 bases). Germline CDR1 and CDR2: SNHLY and FYNNEI. V lost 7 bases, J lost 8 bases, and 20 bases lay in between. The CDR3 covers 14 residues. The CDR3 protein is CASTPSAIRGGYTF. CDR3 nucleotides: TGTGCCAGCACGCCTTCGGCAATCAGGGGCGGCTACACCTTC. The full variable domain, its missing parts supplied by reference TRBV2 and TRBJ1-2, is EPEVTQTPSHQVTQMGQEVILRCVPISNHLYFYWYRQILGQKVEFLVSFYNNEISEKSEIFDDQFSVERPDGSNFTLKIRSTKLEDSAMYFCASTPSAIRGGYTFGSGTRLTVV.

This rearrangement joins TRBV6-5 to TRBJ2-3; 7 nucleotides line up with TRBD1. The V gene's germline CDR1 is MNHEY and CDR2 SVGAGI. V gave up 2 bases and J gave up 2 bases; unmatched junction bases: 4. This CDR3 has 15 amino acids. The CDR3 DNA reads as TGTGCCAGCAGTTACATGGGACAGAACACAGATACGCAGTATTTT. Residues: CASSYMGQNTDTQYF.

The rearrangement uses TRBV29-1 and TRBJ2-7, with TRBD2 matching over 8 bases. CDR3 size: 11 residues. The junction had 4 bases not matched to a gene; V was cut back by 1 base and J by 11 bases. The germline CDR1 and CDR2 sequences are SQVTM and ANQGSEA. For the CDR3, the DNA is TGCAGCGTTGAAGTTGGGACTAGTAAGTACTTC. Protein product: CSVEVGTSKYF.

The chain employs TRBV7-6 and TRBJ2-3; 11 nucleotides agree with TRBD2. CDR1 is SGHVS and CDR2 is FNYEAQ in the germline V gene. Trimming removed 4 bases from V and 2 bases from J; junction bases left unmatched: 8. This CDR3 is 17 amino acids long. This CDR3 is CASSYDIAGGTTDTQYF. For the CDR3, the DNA is TGTGCCAGCAGCTATGATATAGCGGGGGGGACCACAGATACGCAGTATTTT.

V and J are TRBV7-2 and TRBJ2-2; 7 nucleotides align to TRBD1. The germline CDR1 and CDR2 sequences are SGHTA and FQGNSA. The V and J ends lost 3 bases and 6 bases, in that order; junction bases with no gene match: 10. The CDR3 consists of 16 residues. The DNA of the CDR3 is TGTGCCAGCAGCTTCTATACAGGGGTACCGTCCGGGGAGCTGTTTTTT. Protein sequence: CASSFYTGVPSGELFF.

This chain connects TRBV29-1 to TRBJ1-5, with D hard to call. From germline, CDR1 is SQVTM and CDR2 ANQGSEA. V shed 4 bases and J shed 0 bases, with 10 bases lying between them. This CDR3 is built from 14 residues. The chain's CDR3 is CSVVAGDSNQPQHF. The CDR3 coding sequence is TGCAGCGTTGTCGCAGGTGATAGCAATCAGCCCCAGCATTTT.

The chain uses TRBV9 and TRBJ2-7; 11 nucleotides line up with TRBD2. J was trimmed by 3 bases and V by 3 bases; bases with no gene match: 2. This CDR3 spans 14 amino acids. Germline V gene data show CDR1 as SGDLS and CDR2 as YYNGEE. The CDR3 DNA reads TGTGCCAGCAGCGCCGGGACTAGCGGCTACGAGCAGTACTTC. It translates to CASSAGTSGYEQYF.

The chain combines TRBV7-2 with TRBJ2-7, with 11 bases identical to TRBD2. Germline lookup yields CDR1 SGHTA and CDR2 FQGNSA. Trimming at V came to 5 bases and at J to 2 bases, leaving 5 bases not matched to a gene. This CDR3 is 15 amino acids long. The CDR3 bases are TGTGCCAGCAGCCCCGGGACTAGCGGTACCTACGAGCAGTACTTC. Residues: CASSPGTSGTYEQYF.

The rearrangement uses TRBV7-2 and TRBJ1-5, with D possibly being TRBD1 (6 bases). Trimming took off 1 base at V and 1 base at J, with 20 bases between the two ends. The CDR3 is 19 residues long. CDR1 is SGHTA and CDR2 is FQGNSA in the germline V gene. This chain's CDR3 is CASSLDREGGIWSNQPQHF. Here the CDR3 DNA reads TGTGCCAGCAGCTTAGACAGGGAAGGAGGTATATGGAGCAATCAGCCCCAGCATTTT.

On this clone: Other DNA sequences in this sample translate to the same CDR3. This CDR3 reads CAWSVLGNEQFF. The CDR3 region has the DNA TGTGCCTGGAGTGTACTCGGTAATGAGCAGTTCTTC. This chain connects TRBV30 to TRBJ2-1; D is unresolved. The V and J ends lost 0 bases and 7 bases respectively, with 7 bases between them. The germline V gene has CDR1 GTSNPN and CDR2 SVGIG (reference sequence). The CDR3 consists of 12 residues.

This chain connects TRBV10-2 to TRBJ1-4; weak D call: TRBD1 (6 bases). The CDR3 runs 12 residues. CDR1 is WSHSY, CDR2 SAAADI, per germline. V shed 11 bases and J shed 5 bases, with 12 bases lying between them. The CDR3 DNA reads TGCGCCGTACAGGGAGTCAATGAAAAACTGTTTTTT. Amino acids: CAVQGVNEKLFF.

A single count supports this clone. The chain uses TRBV9 and TRBJ2-1; 9 bases line up with TRBD2. This CDR3 spans 15 amino acids. Germline CDR1 and CDR2: SGDLS and YYNGEE. Unmatched junction bases numbered 4, after V lost 5 bases and J lost 1 base. This chain's CDR3 is CASSPSGASYNEQFF. CDR3 bases: TGTGCCAGCAGTCCTAGCGGGGCTTCCTACAATGAGCAGTTCTTC.

V and J are TRBV18 and TRBJ1-4, with 7 bases aligning to TRBD1. The CDR3 runs 15 residues. The germline V gene encodes CDR1 KGHSH and CDR2 LQKENI. V shed 4 bases and J 2 bases; nucleotides not matched to a gene: 4. CDR3 sequence: CASSLGQVTNEKLFF. The DNA for the CDR3 is TGTGCCAGCTCACTTGGACAGGTGACTAATGAAAAACTGTTTTTT.